A single sample gave rise to the 3 T cell receptor beta chains below, sequenced in a study of blood T cell repertoires in COVID-19. Using immunoSEQ multiplex PCR, the repertoire was profiled, and TCRdb retains in-frame clones only, with some absent. The sample carries about 240,000 clones, approximately 86% recorded once. The sample was peripheral blood. Source of these receptors: a human donor in a cohort sampled during active COVID-19.

This clone appeared a single time. The V gene is TRBV4-1, the J gene TRBJ2-1, with TRBD2 identical over 9 bases. In germline, CDR1 is MGHRA, CDR2 YSYEKL. V lost 4 bases to trimming and J lost 3 bases; unmatched junction nucleotides: 13. The CDR3 consists of 18 residues. Here the CDR3 DNA reads TGCGCCAGCAGCCCCCGAACTTTGACTAGCGGAGACTACAATGAGCAGTTCTTC. Its protein product is CASSPRTLTSGDYNEQFF.

This clone came up a few times. J is TRBJ1-2 and V is TRBV7-9; weak D call: TRBD1 (6 bases). The V end lost 4 bases, the J end lost 2 bases, and 8 bases lay between the germline ends. The CDR3 covers 13 residues. Per germline, CDR1 SEHNR and CDR2 FQNEAQ (reference sequence). The CDR3 protein is CASSSGTNYGYTF. The CDR3 bases are TGTGCCAGCAGCTCCGGGACAAACTATGGCTACACCTTC. The entire variable domain, with the rest obtained from reference TRBV7-9 and TRBJ1-2, is as follows: DTGVSQNPRHKITKRGQNVTFRCDPISEHNRLYWYRQTLGQGPEFLTYFQNEAQLEKSRLLSDRFSAERPKGSFSTLEIQRTEQGDSAMYLCASSSGTNYGYTFGSGTRLTVV.

The rearrangement joins TRBV6-1 to TRBJ1-1; the match to TRBD1 covers 9 bases. CDR1 is MNHNS, CDR2 SASEGT, per germline. The CDR3 sequence is 16 residues long. Trimming at V came to 6 bases and at J to 4 bases, leaving 12 bases not matched to a gene. CDR3 coding DNA: TGTGCCAGCAGAGAACCGGGACAGGGTGAGGCCACTGAAGCTTTCTTT. Its protein product is CASREPGQGEATEAFF.